This TCR beta chain was profiled in a study of cytomegalovirus exposure and HLA in healthy donors. Concerning this clone: Its antigen remains unidentified.

This CDR3 contains 13 residues. The germline CDR1 and CDR2 sequences are MDHEN and SYDVKM. The V and J ends lost 3 bases and 5 bases respectively, with 8 bases between them. Findings and limits, study-wide: A later analysis showed HLA-associated TCR beta chains outstripping equally common others in clonal expansion. The later analysis indicated that the majority of CMV-associated TCR beta chains appeared HLA-restricted. About 90% or about 30% of the time was how often most TCR beta V segments were productive, according to an earlier analysis.

Use of 60 Vbeta and 13 Jbeta primers characterized the PCR. The repertoire was sequenced with immunoSEQ multiplex PCR; TCRdb's copy has only in-frame clones and lacks some. The sample has 85,000 to 100,000 clones, around 85% seen once. The clonotype comes from a girl under 10 years old in good health and CMV-seropositive. Source material: PBMCs. The chain combines TRBV28 with TRBJ1-5, with D uncertain. In nucleotides, the CDR3 is TGTGCCAGCAGTTTTAGGAGAGATCAGCCCCAGCATTTT. Its translation is CASSFRRDQPQHF.